This T cell receptor (beta chain) stems from a study of T cell responses to AZD1222 COVID-19 vaccine. Study-wide results and limits: At 160-218 and 743-854, vaccine-associated CD4 TCRs were dominant, and they spanned spike. Two AZD1222 administrations were followed by greater Spike-specific TCR breadth and depth. The number of AZD1222 recipients seropositive at baseline was only 6 or 7.

Second-dose recipients at about 4 or about 12 weeks were treated as one pooled group. TCRdb's copy holds only in-frame clones and misses some; the assay was immunoSEQ multiplex PCR. The table has approximately 150,000 clones, about 91% seen once. To note about this clone: The antigen is unknown.

The J segment lost 4 bases and the V segment lost 3 bases, leaving 9 bases of the junction unmatched. The length of the CDR3 is 17 residues. The germline V gene encodes CDR1 MNHEY and CDR2 SMNVEV (reference sequence). Specimen: peripheral blood, collected 28 days after the second AZD1222 dose. This receptor was taken from an adult who received the AZD1222 COVID-19 vaccine. J is TRBJ2-1 and V is TRBV27; 10 bases match TRBD2. The DNA for the CDR3 is TGTGCCAGCAGTTTCTCGAAGCGGGGGGGATGGTACAATGAGCAGTTCTTC. This codes for CASSFSKRGGWYNEQFF.